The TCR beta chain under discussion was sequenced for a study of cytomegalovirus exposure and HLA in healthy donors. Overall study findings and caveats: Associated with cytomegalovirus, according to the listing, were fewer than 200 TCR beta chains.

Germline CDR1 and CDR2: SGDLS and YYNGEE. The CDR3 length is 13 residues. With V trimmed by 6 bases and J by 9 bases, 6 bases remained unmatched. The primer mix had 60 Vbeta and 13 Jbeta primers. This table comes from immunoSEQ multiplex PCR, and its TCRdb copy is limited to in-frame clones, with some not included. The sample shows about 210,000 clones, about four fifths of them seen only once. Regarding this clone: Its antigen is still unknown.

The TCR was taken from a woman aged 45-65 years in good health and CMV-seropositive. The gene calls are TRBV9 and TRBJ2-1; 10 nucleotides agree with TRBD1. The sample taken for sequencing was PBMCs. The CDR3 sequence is CASNRQGATEQFF. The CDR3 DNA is TGTGCCAGCAACCGACAGGGGGCCACTGAGCAGTTCTTC.